The next 30 T cell receptor beta chains were all read from a single sample in a study of T cell responses to AZD1222 COVID-19 vaccine. Some clones are missing from TCRdb's copy, which holds only in-frame ones; the method was immunoSEQ multiplex PCR. The data contain fewer than 75,000 clones, less than 90% of them singletons. The sample here was peripheral blood, taken on day 0 of AZD1222 vaccination. Receptors were obtained from an adult in good health.

The genes are TRBV5-6 and TRBJ1-4; D unclear. In germline, CDR1 is SGHDT, CDR2 YYEEEE. V shed 0 bases and J shed 1 base, with 7 bases lying between them. The CDR3 length is 15 residues. The CDR3 sequence is CASSLGSLTNEKLFF. CDR3 nucleotide sequence: TGTGCCAGCAGCTTGGGGTCCTTAACTAATGAAAAACTGTTTTTT.

This sequence joins TRBV6-6 and TRBJ2-7; 9 bases match TRBD1. CDR3 length: 12 amino acids. From germline, CDR1 is MNHNY and CDR2 SVGAGI (reference sequence). J lost 3 bases, V lost 8 bases, and 2 bases had no gene match. CDR3 loop: CASAGQGYEQYF. In DNA form, the CDR3 reads TGTGCCAGCGCGGGACAGGGCTACGAGCAGTACTTC.

This clone was counted once. Different DNA sequences within this sample yield the same CDR3. The chain joins TRBV5-1 to TRBJ2-6, with 9 bases lining up with TRBD1. Germline values: CDR1 SGHRS, CDR2 YFSETQ. This CDR3 has 17 residues. Trimming removed 5 bases from V and 2 bases from J; junction bases left unmatched: 8. This chain's CDR3 is CASSLRTGGTGANVLTF. The CDR3 DNA reads as TGCGCCAGCAGTTTGCGAACAGGGGGCACTGGGGCCAACGTCCTGACTTTC.

The chain has TRBV6-4 and TRBJ1-2; the match to TRBD1 covers 10 bases. The J segment lost 3 bases and the V segment lost 6 bases, leaving 4 bases of the junction unmatched. The CDR3 has 14 amino acids. CDR1 is MRHNA, CDR2 SNTAGT, per germline. The CDR3 sequence is CASRPGQGYYGYTF. In DNA, the CDR3 is TGTGCCAGCAGACCGGGACAGGGGTACTATGGCTACACCTTC.

This clone appeared a single time. This rearrangement joins TRBV19 to TRBJ2-7; D is perhaps TRBD2 (5 bases). V dropped 5 bases and J dropped 7 bases, with 18 bases sitting between them. The CDR3 extends over 14 amino acids. The germline CDR1 and CDR2 sequences are LNHDA and SQIVND (reference sequence). This chain's CDR3 is CASSSGGQSGEQYF. CDR3 DNA sequence: TGTGCCAGTAGTTCCGGCGGCCAATCGGGGGAGCAGTACTTC.

The V and J genes are TRBV30 and TRBJ1-1; D possibly corresponds to TRBD1 (5 bases). From germline, CDR1 is GTSNPN and CDR2 SVGIG (reference sequence). The CDR3 has 14 amino acids. The CDR3 here is CAHLGVLRDTEAFF. CDR3 in DNA: TGTGCTCACTTGGGGGTTCTGAGGGACACTGAAGCTTTCTTT.

This rearrangement joins TRBV5-6 to TRBJ2-7; the match to TRBD1 covers 7 bases. The CDR3 has 14 amino acids. Unmatched junction bases numbered 2, after V lost 1 base and J lost 1 base. The V gene's germline CDR1 is SGHDT and CDR2 YYEEEE. CDR3 in amino acids: CASSLRGPSYEQYF. The CDR3 nucleotides read TGTGCCAGCAGCTTGAGGGGGCCGTCCTACGAGCAGTACTTC.

This chain links TRBV5-1 with TRBJ1-2; 9 nucleotides line up with TRBD1. The V and J ends lost 3 bases and 4 bases, in that order; junction bases with no gene match: 10. The germline V gene encodes CDR1 SGHRS and CDR2 YFSETQ. This CDR3 contains 16 residues. The CDR3 DNA reads as TGCGCCAGCAGCTATGACGAACCGGGACAGGGCTATGGCTACACCTTC. Translating it yields CASSYDEPGQGYGYTF.

The CDR3 spells CASTPPGGQLNTGELFF. The DNA for the CDR3 is TGTGCCAGCACCCCCCCTGGTGGACAGTTAAACACCGGGGAGCTGTTTTTT. The chain links TRBV6-4 to TRBJ2-2; D perhaps matches TRBD1 (6 bases). Looked up from germline, CDR1 is MRHNA and CDR2 is SNTAGT. V was cut by 7 bases and J by 2 bases, with 20 bases left in between. This CDR3 region has 17 residues.

The chain joins TRBV1 to TRBJ2-6; TRBD1, as called in the table, went unchecked against the DNA. TRBV1 is assigned pseudogene status. The CDR3 consists of 20 residues. CDR3 nucleotide sequence: TGCACCAGCAGCCCCTCTCCGGACAGGGACCTGACCTCTGGGGCCAACGTCCTGACTTTC. Encoded protein: CTSSPSPDRDLTSGANVLTF.

The chain uses TRBV10-2 and TRBJ1-4; no reliable D call. The CDR3 sequence is 12 residues long. Per germline, CDR1 WSHSY and CDR2 SAAADI. V lost 3 bases, J lost 5 bases, and 4 bases lay in between. This CDR3 is CASSDRNEKLFF. The CDR3 region has the DNA TGCGCCAGCAGTGATAGGAATGAAAAACTGTTTTTT.

V is TRBV12-5 and J is TRBJ1-6, with TRBD1 identical over 8 bases. V shed 3 bases, J shed 10 bases, and the junction held 5 bases outside the gene matches. The germline CDR1 and CDR2 sequences are LGHNT and FRNRAP. This CDR3 has 14 amino acids. CDR3 DNA: TGTGCTAGTGGTTTAGCAGGGGGCGTGTCACCCCTCCACTTT. It yields the protein CASGLAGGVSPLHF.

The chain recombines TRBV6-5 with TRBJ1-3; tentative D call: TRBD1 (6 bases). Germline-derived CDR1 and CDR2 are MNHEY and SVGAGI. The CDR3 loop spans 15 amino acids. Deletions cut 1 base from V and 7 bases from J, with 14 bases between. CDR3 sequence reads: CASSYFGRGTNTIYF. CDR3 nucleotides: TGTGCCAGCAGTTACTTCGGCAGGGGAACTAACACCATATATTTT.

The gene calls are TRBV6-5 and TRBJ2-7, with D possibly TRBD2 on 6 matching bases. The V and J ends lost 6 bases and 2 bases respectively, with 14 bases between them. This CDR3 is 14 amino acids long. The germline V gene has CDR1 MNHEY and CDR2 SVGAGI. CDR3: CASRTGGGTYEQYF. CDR3 DNA sequence: TGTGCCAGCAGGACCGGGGGAGGTACCTACGAGCAGTACTTC.

The rearrangement uses TRBV28 and TRBJ1-6; D is unclear. V lost 3 bases to trimming and J lost 9 bases, with 15 bases between them. CDR1 and CDR2 from the germline V gene are MDHEN and SYDVKM. The CDR3 loop spans 15 amino acids. The CDR3 DNA follows: TGTGCCAGCAGTTTGGCAGGACCTATGGGTTCACCCCTCCACTTT. Protein: CASSLAGPMGSPLHF.

The rearrangement links TRBV29-1 to TRBJ2-2, with no clear D. The CDR3 covers 13 residues. Germline CDR1 and CDR2: SQVTM and ANQGSEA. V was trimmed by 5 bases and J by 5 bases, leaving 12 bases between them. The CDR3 coding sequence is TGCAGCGTTTTCCGACCGGGTACCGGGGAGCTGTTTTTT. As protein: CSVFRPGTGELFF.

The rearrangement joins TRBV27 to TRBJ1-1; D is perhaps TRBD1 (5 bases). CDR3 size: 15 residues. Germline V gene sequence: CDR1 MNHEY, CDR2 SMNVEV (reference sequence). Trimming removed 3 bases at V and 1 base at J, with 12 bases between. CDR3 in amino acids: CASSFVRAGNTEAFF. CDR3 bases: TGTGCCAGCAGTTTTGTCAGGGCGGGGAACACTGAAGCTTTCTTT.

This clone was detected only a few times. The V gene is TRBV5-3, the J gene TRBJ2-7, with 8 bases matching TRBD1. TRBV5-3 is recorded as an ORF, its role being uncertain. The CDR3 has 16 residues. V lost 4 bases to trimming and J lost 3 bases; unmatched junction nucleotides: 12. CDR3 sequence (DNA): TGTGCCAGAAGCCTGGAAAGGACAGGGTGGCGCTACGAGCAGTACTTC. Protein sequence: CARSLERTGWRYEQYF.

The rearrangement joins TRBV5-1 to TRBJ1-1; D is undetermined. Germline lookup yields CDR1 SGHRS and CDR2 YFSETQ. Trimming removed 7 bases at V and 1 base at J, with 5 bases between. The CDR3 consists of 11 residues. The DNA for the CDR3 is TGCGCCAGCGTTTCGAACACTGAAGCTTTCTTT. Translated: CASVSNTEAFF. Complete variable domain (other parts from reference TRBV5-1 and TRBJ1-1): KAGVTQTPRYLIKTRGQQVTLSCSPISGHRSVSWYQQTPGQGLQFLFEYFSETQRNKGNFPGRFSGRQFSNSRSEMNVSTLELGDSALYLCASVSNTEAFFGQGTRLTVV.

The chain uses TRBV14 and TRBJ1-2; unclear D gene. V lost 4 bases and J 4 bases, leaving 10 bases between the germline ends. Looked up from germline, CDR1 is SGHDN and CDR2 is FVKESK. The CDR3 runs to 13 residues. The CDR3 loop is CASSLTSGYGYTF. The CDR3 DNA reads TGTGCCAGCAGCCTTACATCCGGCTATGGCTACACCTTC.

This clone showed up just a few times. The chain is built from TRBV28 and TRBJ1-5, with D tentatively TRBD1 (6 bases). V lost 6 bases and J 3 bases, leaving 12 bases between the germline ends. Germline V lookup: CDR1 MDHEN, CDR2 SYDVKM. CDR3 length equals 14 residues. CDR3 in amino acids: CASSRWTDNQPQHF. CDR3 in DNA: TGTGCCAGCAGCCGGTGGACAGACAATCAGCCCCAGCATTTT.

This chain uses TRBV5-4 with TRBJ2-2, with D possibly being TRBD2 (5 bases). The CDR3 has 16 amino acids. Per the germline V gene, CDR1 is SGHNT and CDR2 is YYREEE (reference sequence). The V and J ends lost 6 bases and 4 bases respectively, with 19 bases between them. CDR3 bases: TGTGCCAGCATCAACCGGCAGGACGGGATCACCGGGGAGCTGTTTTTT. Its protein product is CASINRQDGITGELFF.

The rearrangement joins TRBV5-8 to TRBJ1-5, with D maybe TRBD1 (5 bases). This CDR3 spans 15 amino acids. V was trimmed by 1 base and J by 2 bases, leaving 10 bases between them. Germline V lookup: CDR1 SGHTS, CDR2 YDEGEE. The CDR3 here is CASSLTRGGNQPQHF. The CDR3 nucleotides read TGTGCCAGCAGCTTGACCCGGGGCGGCAATCAGCCCCAGCATTTT.

The chain recombines TRBV12-5 with TRBJ1-1; TRBD1 is a possible D gene (6 bases). V shed 1 base and J shed 2 bases, with 14 bases lying between them. The CDR3 runs 16 residues. Per the germline V gene, CDR1 is LGHNT and CDR2 is FRNRAP. The CDR3 protein is CASGLGPGQLNTEAFF. CDR3 DNA sequence: TGTGCTAGTGGTTTGGGACCAGGACAGCTAAACACTGAAGCTTTCTTT.

The J gene is TRBJ2-1, the V gene TRBV7-3; 8 bases align to TRBD2. CDR1 SGHTA and CDR2 FQGTGA come from the germline V gene. V lost 5 bases and J lost 6; bases outside the gene matches: 15. This CDR3 has 17 residues. This CDR3 reads CASSVMAPGGGSNEQFF. CDR3 nucleotide sequence: TGTGCCAGCAGCGTTATGGCCCCGGGCGGGGGGAGCAATGAGCAGTTCTTC.

The V and J genes are TRBV7-9 and TRBJ2-5, with TRBD1 matching over 10 bases. J lost 6 bases, V lost 5 bases, and 15 bases had no gene match. This CDR3 contains 17 residues. Germline CDR1 reads SEHNR; CDR2 reads FQNEAQ (reference sequence). The CDR3 protein is CASSKYSGQGSMKTQYF. The CDR3 bases are TGTGCCAGCAGCAAATACTCGGGACAGGGGTCAATGAAGACCCAGTACTTC.

J is TRBJ1-4 and V is TRBV4-1, with a tentative D call TRBD1 (6 bases). This CDR3 has 16 residues. Germline CDR1 reads MGHRA; CDR2 reads YSYEKL. Trimming pared 4 bases from V and 4 bases from J, leaving 16 bases between. The CDR3: CASSLLGGWGNEKLFF. The DNA for the CDR3 is TGCGCCAGCAGCCTATTGGGGGGCTGGGGTAATGAAAAACTGTTTTTT.

This clone occurred once. The V and J genes are TRBV6-5 and TRBJ1-1; weak D call: TRBD1 (5 bases). CDR1 is MNHEY, CDR2 SVGAGI, per germline. This CDR3 is built from 15 residues. V dropped 7 bases and J dropped 7 bases, with 22 bases sitting between them. The CDR3 DNA reads as TGTGCCAGCACCCCGCACAGGCCTACCACATATGAAGCTTTCTTT. Amino acids: CASTPHRPTTYEAFF.

CDR3 nucleotide sequence: TGTGCCAGTAGTGCAGGTGTAGGAGGCTACGAGCAGTACTTC. Its protein product is CASSAGVGGYEQYF. The V call is TRBV19, the J call TRBJ2-7; TRBD2 might be the D (5 bases). This CDR3 is 14 amino acids long. V was cut by 5 bases and J by 3 bases, with 14 bases left in between. CDR1 is LNHDA and CDR2 is SQIVND in the germline V gene (reference sequence).

The gene calls are TRBV29-1 and TRBJ1-3, with 9 nucleotides matching TRBD1. CDR3 length: 15 residues. Germline lookup yields CDR1 SQVTM and CDR2 ANQGSEA. With 4 bases clipped from V and 2 bases from J, the junction kept 6 bases outside the gene matches. The CDR3, as DNA: TGCAGCGTTGCCGGGACAGGGTTGGCTGGAAACACCATATATTTT. This encodes CSVAGTGLAGNTIYF.